The next 9 T cell receptor beta chains were all read from a single sample in a study of T cell responses to AZD1222 COVID-19 vaccine (dated by TCRdb to the early 2020s). Libraries were made using the immunoSEQ multiplex PCR assay. The table was pulled from immuneACCESS by TCRdb, which kept in-frame rearrangements only. Such tables lose some clones; where checked, under half of the loss comes from unresolved V genes, and the rest has no known cause. The sample table contains approximately 76,000 clones; only one count was recorded for around nine tenths of them. The top ten constitute less than 5.5% of the sample. The intended sense of this specimen's time point label: baseline before first vaccination. Per the publication, the treatment or condition label means: meningococcal conjugate vaccine given as trial control. Specimen: peripheral blood, collected on day 0 of MenACWY control vaccination. Receptors originate from an adult in good health.

The gene calls are TRBV27 and TRBJ1-6; D possibly corresponds to TRBD1 (5 bases). CDR3 size: 12 residues. Germline V lookup: CDR1 MNHEY, CDR2 SMNVEV (reference sequence). Trimming stripped 8 bases from V and 6 bases from J, with 8 bases between. The CDR3 sequence: CASGAPNSPLHF. The CDR3 DNA is TGTGCCAGCGGGGCCCCTAATTCACCCCTCCACTTT.

The V gene is TRBV4-3, the J gene TRBJ2-1; 8 bases fit TRBD1. This CDR3 is built from 15 residues. J was trimmed by 5 bases and V by 4 bases; bases with no gene match: 7. Per the germline V gene, CDR1 is LGHNA and CDR2 is YSLEER. The chain's CDR3 is CASSLLQGGNNEQFF. The CDR3 region has the DNA TGCGCCAGCAGCCTCCTACAGGGGGGAAACAATGAGCAGTTCTTC.

The J gene is TRBJ2-3, the V gene TRBV19; D gene unclear. This CDR3 has 16 amino acids. The V gene lost 4 bases and the J gene lost 0 bases, with 14 bases spanning the gap. Germline assignment: CDR1 LNHDA and CDR2 SQIVND (reference sequence). CDR3 sequence reads: CASSKENARSTDTQYF. CDR3 DNA: TGTGCCAGTAGTAAGGAAAATGCCCGTAGCACAGATACGCAGTATTTT. Using reference TRBV19 and TRBJ2-3 for the parts outside the CDR3, the full variable domain is DGGITQSPKYLFRKEGQNVTLSCEQNLNHDAMYWYRQDPGQGLRLIYYSQIVNDFQKGDIAEGYSVSREKKESFPLTVTSAQKNPTAFYLCASSKENARSTDTQYFGPGTRLTVL.

Note on this clone: Within the sample, other DNA sequences also encode this same CDR3. J is TRBJ1-5 and V is TRBV28; TRBD1 aligns across 8 bases. This CDR3 region has 14 residues. CDR1 and CDR2 from the germline V gene are MDHEN and SYDVKM. With 6 bases clipped from V and 5 bases from J, the junction kept 6 bases outside the gene matches. The CDR3 region is CASSSGQGDQPQHF. The CDR3 bases are TGTGCCAGCAGCTCCGGACAGGGAGATCAGCCCCAGCATTTT.

This sequence joins TRBV5-1 and TRBJ1-6, with 10 nucleotides matching TRBD1. The V and J ends lost 0 bases and 10 bases, in that order; junction bases with no gene match: 10. The CDR3 runs 17 residues. The germline CDR1 and CDR2 sequences are SGHRS and YFSETQ. Here the CDR3 reads CASSLGDRGFPGSPLHF. For the CDR3, the DNA is TGCGCCAGCAGCTTGGGGGACAGGGGATTCCCTGGCTCACCCCTCCACTTT.

The J gene is TRBJ1-4, the V gene TRBV5-4; 8 nucleotides align to TRBD1. V dropped 4 bases and J dropped 7; count of bases not matched to a gene: 6. The CDR3 consists of 14 residues. Per germline, CDR1 SGHNT and CDR2 YYREEE (reference sequence). As DNA, the CDR3 is TGTGCCAGCAGCCTGCAGGGGGCCATTGAAAAACTGTTTTTT. Translating it yields CASSLQGAIEKLFF. Complete variable domain (other parts from reference TRBV5-4 and TRBJ1-4): ETGVTQSPTHLIKTRGQQVTLRCSSQSGHNTVSWYQQALGQGPQFIFQYYREEENGRGNFPPRFSGLQFPNYSSELNVNALELDDSALYLCASSLQGAIEKLFFGSGTQLSVL.

This clone was recorded once. The chain recombines TRBV15 with TRBJ1-5; D not certain. The V and J ends lost 3 bases and 6 bases respectively, with 9 bases between them. Germline loops: CDR1 LNHNV, CDR2 YYDKDF (reference sequence). The CDR3 length is 13 residues. Written as DNA, the CDR3 is TGTGCCACCAGCAGGGAGAGGAGTCAGCCCCAGCATTTT. Amino acids: CATSRERSQPQHF.

The chain joins TRBV2 to TRBJ1-1; D is unclear. The germline V gene has CDR1 SNHLY and CDR2 FYNNEI. V dropped 4 bases and J dropped 1 base, with 10 bases sitting between them. The CDR3 runs 14 residues. Here the CDR3 reads CASSAWAENTEAFF. CDR3 in DNA: TGTGCCAGCAGTGCATGGGCGGAGAACACTGAAGCTTTCTTT. Variable domain in full (rest from reference TRBV2 and TRBJ1-1): EPEVTQTPSHQVTQMGQEVILRCVPISNHLYFYWYRQILGQKVEFLVSFYNNEISEKSEIFDDQFSVERPDGSNFTLKIRSTKLEDSAMYFCASSAWAENTEAFFGQGTRLTVV.

The V gene is TRBV16, the J gene TRBJ1-4; unclear D gene. Deletions cut 3 bases from V and 10 bases from J, with 15 bases between. Germline V gives CDR1 KGHSY, CDR2 FQNENV. This CDR3 region has 14 residues. CDR3: CASSQDRSLGKLFF. DNA of the CDR3: TGTGCCAGCAGCCAGGACCGGTCCTTGGGAAAACTGTTTTTT.